One and the same sample provided the 19 T cell receptor beta chains below, sequenced in a study of CD8 T cells in ankylosing spondylitis. Each CDR3 protein is one row after TCRdb ran MiXCR on the 5' RACE reads. This table holds around 340,000 distinct CDR3 sequences, 20% to 25% found once. Sequenced sample: blood, either unsorted or a sorted T cell fraction (not recorded which). These receptors came from a male donor with ankylosing spondylitis or in good health (not recorded which).

The J gene is TRBJ2-1, the V gene TRBV12-3 or TRBV12-4, with TRBD2 matching over 9 bases. V was pared by 0 bases and J by 5 bases, with 8 bases of the junction left unmatched. The CDR3 is 17 amino acids. As DNA, the CDR3 is TGTGCCAGCAGTTTAGCTTCCGGGACTAGCAGAGACAATGAGCAGTTCTTC. Its translation is CASSLASGTSRDNEQFF.

The chain is built from TRBV30 and TRBJ2-1; 10 bases agree with TRBD2. The CDR3 has 17 residues. The V gene end was trimmed by 1 base and the J gene end by 3 bases; junction bases not matched to a gene: 9. Germline CDR1 is GTSNPN and CDR2 is SVGIG (reference sequence). The CDR3 loop is CAWSGLAGAGDYNEQFF. The CDR3 bases are TGTGCCTGGAGTGGCCTAGCGGGGGCTGGAGACTACAATGAGCAGTTCTTC. The full variable domain, rest sourced from reference TRBV30 and TRBJ2-1, is SQTIHQWPATLVQPVGSPLSLECTVEGTSNPNLYWYRQAAGRGLQLLFYSVGIGQISSEVPQNLSASRPQDRQFILSSKKLLLSDSGFYLCAWSGLAGAGDYNEQFFGPGTRLTVL.

The rearrangement uses TRBV13 and TRBJ2-6, with D maybe TRBD2 (6 bases). Germline CDR1 and CDR2: PRHDT and FYEKMQ (reference sequence). The CDR3 runs 17 residues. V shed 5 bases and J shed 2 bases, with 16 bases lying between them. CDR3 bases: TGTGCCAGCAGCAAGAGGAGGGGTGTCGCTGGGGCCAACGTCCTGACTTTC. Its protein is CASSKRRGVAGANVLTF.

This clonotype was recorded at least ten times. V gene TRBV24-1 combines with J gene TRBJ2-1; the match to TRBD2 covers 9 bases. CDR1 is KGHDR and CDR2 is SFDVKD in the germline V gene. The V segment lost 6 bases and the J segment 2 bases; nucleotides outside the gene matches: 1. This CDR3 is built from 14 residues. CDR3 sequence reads: CATSLAGTYNEQFF. The CDR3 bases are TGTGCCACCAGTCTAGCGGGGACCTACAATGAGCAGTTCTTC.

This clonotype was counted only a few times. V and J are TRBV6-1 and TRBJ1-3; 8 nucleotides match TRBD1. The CDR3 is 14 amino acids. The ends lost 5 bases at V and 2 bases at J; junction bases unmatched: 2. CDR1 is MNHNS, CDR2 SASEGT, per germline. The DNA of the CDR3 is TGTGCCAGCAGTCTGACAGGGGCTGGAAACACCATATATTTT. Its protein product is CASSLTGAGNTIYF.

The chain employs TRBV4-1 and TRBJ2-1; D ambiguous. CDR1 is MGHRA, CDR2 YSYEKL, per germline. V was pared by 0 bases and J by 2 bases, with 5 bases between. This CDR3 has 14 residues. Written as DNA, the CDR3 is TGCGCCAGCAGCCAAGAGTCGACCTACAATGAGCAGTTCTTC. Amino acid sequence: CASSQESTYNEQFF.

V usage is TRBV19 and J usage is TRBJ2-7; either TRBD1 or TRBD2 may supply D (5 bases each). V shed 6 bases and J shed 3 bases, with 18 bases lying between them. CDR1 is LNHDA, CDR2 SQIVND, per germline (reference sequence). The length of the CDR3 is 15 residues. CDR3 sequence: CASSDDRDGYYEQYF. The CDR3 region has the DNA TGTGCCAGTAGCGACGACCGGGACGGCTACTACGAGCAGTACTTC.

This clonotype was observed a few times. This chain links TRBV28 with TRBJ2-1; 8 bases fit TRBD2. The J segment lost 6 bases and the V segment lost 4 bases, leaving 14 bases of the junction unmatched. Germline V gives CDR1 MDHEN, CDR2 SYDVKM. CDR3 length: 17 residues. The CDR3 is CASSSRLAWGGGNEQFF. The CDR3 coding sequence is TGTGCCAGCAGTTCCCGACTAGCGTGGGGGGGGGGCAATGAGCAGTTCTTC. Based on the CDR3 plus reference TRBV28 and TRBJ2-1, the full variable domain is DVKVTQSSRYLVKRTGEKVFLECVQDMDHENMFWYRQDPGLGLRLIYFSYDVKMKEKGDIPEGYSVSREKKERFSLILESASTNQTSMYLCASSSRLAWGGGNEQFFGPGTRLTVL.

The chain combines TRBV27 with TRBJ2-1; TRBD2 matches at 7 bases. CDR3 length equals 14 residues. Trimming cost V 2 bases and J 8 bases; bases outside gene matches: 6. In germline, CDR1 is MNHEY, CDR2 SMNVEV (reference sequence). CDR3: CASSLPGRGDEQFF. For the CDR3, the DNA is TGTGCCAGCAGTTTACCGGGCCGGGGGGATGAGCAGTTCTTC.

The genes are TRBV14 and TRBJ2-3; no clear D. The CDR3 runs to 14 residues. Per germline, CDR1 SGHDN and CDR2 FVKESK. Trimming left V 3 bases short and J 0 bases short, with 7 bases between. Here the CDR3 DNA reads TGTGCCAGCAGCCATGAATTTAGCACAGATACGCAGTATTTT. Protein product: CASSHEFSTDTQYF.

The V and J genes are TRBV6-2 or TRBV6-3 and TRBJ1-5, with a tentative D call TRBD1 (5 bases). V was clipped by 2 bases and J by 11 bases, with 13 bases between them. This CDR3 spans 13 amino acids. Germline CDR1 is MNHEY and CDR2 is SVGEGT. The CDR3: CASSYGAGPAQHF. Written as DNA, the CDR3 is TGTGCCAGCAGTTACGGGGCAGGGCCGGCCCAGCATTTT.

This clonotype was recorded a few times. The chain is built from TRBV20-1 and TRBJ1-1; 7 bases agree with TRBD1. The CDR3 length is 13 residues. Germline V CDR1 and CDR2: DFQATT, SNEGSKA (reference sequence). V shed 5 bases, J shed 1 base, and the junction held 4 bases outside the gene matches. The DNA for the CDR3 is TGCAGTGCTCTACAGGGGCAGAACACTGAAGCTTTCTTT. This sequence encodes CSALQGQNTEAFF.

This clonotype was detected a few times. The rearrangement joins TRBV9 to TRBJ2-5; D call uncertain. From germline, CDR1 is SGDLS and CDR2 YYNGEE. CDR3 length: 16 residues. V dropped 6 bases and J dropped 5 bases, with 23 bases sitting between them. CDR3 protein: CASTPEGGSLMETQYF. The CDR3 nucleotides are TGTGCCAGCACTCCAGAAGGTGGTAGCTTGATGGAGACCCAGTACTTC. The variable domain in full, with the rest retrieved from reference TRBV9 and TRBJ2-5, is DSGVTQTPKHLITATGQRVTLRCSPRSGDLSVYWYQQSLDQGLQFLIQYYNGEERAKGNILERFSAQQFPDLHSELNLSSLELGDSALYFCASTPEGGSLMETQYFGPGTRLLVL.

This clonotype was picked up a small number of times. This chain joins TRBV20-1 and TRBJ2-2; D possibly corresponds to TRBD2 (5 bases). The V and J ends lost 1 base and 5 bases respectively, with 14 bases between them. The CDR3 consists of 15 residues. Germline V gives CDR1 DFQATT, CDR2 SNEGSKA (reference sequence). This CDR3 reads CSARGAGIGTGELFF. The CDR3 DNA reads TGCAGTGCTAGAGGAGCCGGGATAGGGACCGGGGAGCTGTTTTTT.

The chain uses TRBV29-1 and TRBJ2-7; D gene uncertain. Germline loops: CDR1 SQVTM, CDR2 ANQGSEA. V lost 7 bases and J 2 bases, leaving 12 bases between the germline ends. The CDR3 spans 12 residues. DNA for the CDR3: TGCAGCGCTCTAGACCTGACCTACGAGCAGTACTTC. This codes for CSALDLTYEQYF.

J is TRBJ2-5 and V is TRBV12-3 or TRBV12-4; perhaps TRBD1 as D (5 bases). V shed 8 bases and J shed 4 bases, with 14 bases lying between them. This CDR3 is built from 13 residues. The CDR3 here is CASRAFGAETQYF. CDR3 nucleotides: TGTGCCAGCCGGGCCTTTGGGGCAGAGACCCAGTACTTC.

This clonotype came up a few times. The chain's CDR3 is CASSLGVGSYTEAFF. As DNA, the CDR3 is TGTGCCAGCAGTTTAGGGGTGGGGTCGTACACTGAAGCTTTCTTT. The rearrangement links TRBV12-3 or TRBV12-4 to TRBJ1-1; D gene ambiguous. The CDR3 totals 15 residues. With 1 base removed from V and 3 bases from J, the gap between germline ends came to 12 bases.

This clonotype was counted only a few times. The CDR3 nucleotides are TGTGCCAGCAGCTTGGAGGTTCGAAGGGAGCAGTACTTC. Translation: CASSLEVRREQYF. The rearrangement joins TRBV5-6 to TRBJ2-7; D gene uncertain. Trimming removed 0 bases from V and 7 bases from J, with 11 bases in between. The germline V gene encodes CDR1 SGHDT and CDR2 YYEEEE. This CDR3 spans 13 amino acids. Together with reference TRBV5-6 and TRBJ2-7, the CDR3 gives the full variable domain: DAGVTQSPTHLIKTRGQQVTLRCSPKSGHDTVSWYQQALGQGPQFIFQYYEEEERQRGNFPDRFSGHQFPNYSSELNVNALLLGDSALYLCASSLEVRREQYFGPGTRLTVT.

Only a few counts were recorded for this clonotype. CDR3 sequence (DNA): TGTGCCAGCAGTGAGCCAGCCTACGAGCAGTACTTC. It encodes CASSEPAYEQYF. The rearrangement uses TRBV2 and TRBJ2-7; D gene unclear. Germline V gene sequence: CDR1 SNHLY, CDR2 FYNNEI. Trimming took off 3 bases at V and 2 bases at J, with 5 bases between the two ends. CDR3 length: 12 residues.